This section outlines one TCR beta chain sequence together with its context. Between the trimmed V and J ends, which lost 4 bases and 8 bases, there was a span of 12 bases. The CDR3 consists of 14 residues. Germline V CDR1 and CDR2: SNHLY, FYNNEI. This specimen belongs to a study of T cell changes during pregnancy in multiple sclerosis. Assay: immunoSEQ multiplex PCR; the TCRdb copy retains only in-frame clones and omits some. This table has nearly 70,000 clones, roughly nine tenths appearing once. Sequences were derived from peripheral blood, sampled in the second trimester of pregnancy. This chain connects TRBV2 to TRBJ1-6; no reliable D call. The clonotype was recovered from a female donor in good health, enrolled as a control in a pregnancy study. The CDR3, as DNA: TGTGCCAGCAGTGTCGGCCGGGGTTATTCACCCCTCCACTTT. It encodes CASSVGRGYSPLHF.